These 30 T cell receptor beta chains were sequenced from one sample in a study of low-dose radiotherapy and immunotherapy resistance in tumors. TRAV- and TRBV-specific primers, spanning alpha and beta chains, primed first-strand cDNA. It was with a constant-region primer and a V-primer adapter that TCRs were amplified over around 18 PCR cycles. One entry per CDR3 protein results from TCRdb running MiXCR on the reads. The sample holds nearly 60,000 distinct CDR3 sequences, about 23% seen once. Documented time point: after trial treatment. The treatment denotes: LDRT plus nivolumab, ipilimumab, low-dose cyclophosphamide and aspirin (RACIN trial). Material: PBMCs, obtained after low-dose radiotherapy plus immunotherapy. The receptors come from a male donor with prostate cancer.

This clonotype was detected ten times or more. The genes are TRBV12-3 or TRBV12-4 and TRBJ1-1, with TRBD1 matching over 10 bases. This CDR3 is built from 16 residues. With 5 bases clipped from V and 6 bases from J, the junction kept 12 bases outside the gene matches. The CDR3 loop reads CASSAGQGVWIPEAFF. Here the CDR3 DNA reads TGTGCCAGCAGTGCCGGACAGGGGGTTTGGATTCCTGAAGCTTTCTTT.

This clonotype occurred many times. This chain joins TRBV7-2 and TRBJ2-1; 9 bases align to TRBD2. The CDR3 consists of 13 residues. Germline V gene sequence: CDR1 SGHTA, CDR2 FQGNSA. V lost 1 base to trimming and J lost 16 bases; unmatched junction nucleotides: 8. The CDR3 DNA follows: TGTGCCAGCAGCTTAGAGCGCGGGAGGGGGGGATTCTTC. Amino acid sequence: CASSLERGRGGFF.

V gene TRBV12-3 or TRBV12-4 combines with J gene TRBJ2-5; perhaps TRBD1 as D (6 bases). V lost 6 bases and J 5 bases, leaving 13 bases between the germline ends. The CDR3 length is 13 residues. CDR3 in amino acids: CASSLTGLETQYF. As DNA, the CDR3 is TGTGCCAGCAGCCTTACAGGGCTCGAGACCCAGTACTTC.

This rearrangement joins TRBV5-1 to TRBJ2-1; 14 bases align to TRBD2. V shed 0 bases, J shed 9 bases, and the junction held 2 bases outside the gene matches. From germline, CDR1 is SGHRS and CDR2 YFSETQ. CDR3 length equals 15 residues. CDR3 loop: CASSLGLAGGGEQFF. The CDR3, as DNA: TGCGCCAGCAGCTTGGGACTAGCGGGAGGGGGTGAGCAGTTCTTC.

This clonotype was counted many times. The chain combines TRBV4-1 with TRBJ2-1; D is perhaps TRBD1 (5 bases). The CDR3 has 17 residues. The germline V gene encodes CDR1 MGHRA and CDR2 YSYEKL. With 1 base removed from V and 2 bases from J, the gap between germline ends came to 15 bases. CDR3 sequence: CASSQGRRTPTYNEQFF. In DNA, the CDR3 is TGCGCCAGCAGCCAAGGCAGAAGGACACCTACCTACAATGAGCAGTTCTTC.

Many counts were recorded for this clonotype. This chain uses TRBV29-1 with TRBJ2-1, with 10 bases lining up with TRBD2. CDR3 length: 16 residues. Trimming removed 5 bases from V and 4 bases from J; junction bases left unmatched: 11. The V gene's germline CDR1 is SQVTM and CDR2 ANQGSEA. CDR3 amino acids: CSVNLAGATGYNEQFF. DNA for the CDR3: TGCAGCGTTAACCTAGCGGGGGCCACGGGGTACAATGAGCAGTTCTTC.

By share of the sample, this clonotype is medium-sized. The chain combines TRBV6-2 or TRBV6-3 with TRBJ2-3; no reliable D call. The CDR3 totals 15 residues. V lost 5 bases, J lost 0 bases, and 12 bases lay in between. Germline lookup yields CDR1 MNHEY and CDR2 SVGEGT. The CDR3 sequence is CASSDYAGSTDTQYF. The CDR3 coding sequence is TGTGCCAGCAGTGATTACGCAGGAAGCACAGATACGCAGTATTTT.

This clonotype was observed many times. J is TRBJ2-2 and V is TRBV7-2; 7 bases are shared with TRBD1. The CDR3 consists of 14 residues. Per the germline V gene, CDR1 is SGHTA and CDR2 is FQGNSA. The V and J ends lost 6 bases and 6 bases, in that order; junction bases with no gene match: 7. This CDR3 is CASSNRGRAGELFF. CDR3 bases: TGTGCCAGCAGTAACAGGGGACGTGCCGGGGAGCTGTTTTTT.

Many counts were recorded for this clonotype. The genes are TRBV7-6 and TRBJ2-1, with 8 bases identical to TRBD2. The CDR3 has 17 amino acids. Germline V gene data show CDR1 as SGHVS and CDR2 as FNYEAQ. V gave up 5 bases and J gave up 1 base; unmatched junction bases: 10. CDR3 nucleotides: TGTGCCAGCAGCCCCTATGTGGGGACTAGTTCCTACAATGAGCAGTTCTTC. Its translation is CASSPYVGTSSYNEQFF.

This clonotype was seen a few times. This sequence joins TRBV6-2 or TRBV6-3 and TRBJ1-1; D perhaps matches TRBD1 (6 bases). The CDR3 has 15 residues. The germline V gene has CDR1 MNHEY and CDR2 SVGEGT. Trimming took 6 bases from V and 1 from J, leaving 15 bases between them. The chain's CDR3 is CASSRSGQPNTEAFF. CDR3 bases: TGTGCCAGCAGCCGATCGGGACAACCGAACACTGAAGCTTTCTTT.

This clonotype was detected many times. The chain combines TRBV7-9 with TRBJ2-2; D is ambiguous. The CDR3 length is 13 residues. Germline V gene lookup returns CDR1 SEHNR and CDR2 FQNEAQ (reference sequence). V lost 1 base and J 4 bases, leaving 4 bases between the germline ends. CDR3 nucleotide sequence: TGTGCCAGCAGCTTAGGGAGCACCGGGGAGCTGTTTTTT. Translated, it gives CASSLGSTGELFF.

This clonotype showed up many times. V and J are TRBV12-3 or TRBV12-4 and TRBJ2-3, with 9 bases matching TRBD1. V dropped 5 bases and J dropped 1; count of bases not matched to a gene: 7. The CDR3 totals 16 residues. CDR3 sequence: CASSPGTGSGTDTQYF. CDR3 nucleotides: TGTGCCAGCAGTCCTGGGACAGGGTCTGGCACAGATACGCAGTATTTT.

This clonotype was seen repeatedly, ten times or more. The rearrangement joins TRBV3-1 to TRBJ2-1; D perhaps matches TRBD2 (5 bases). The CDR3 totals 15 residues. V shed 4 bases and J shed 0 bases, with 10 bases lying between them. Germline V gene lookup returns CDR1 LGHDT and CDR2 YNNKEL (reference sequence). This chain's CDR3 is CASSPGWSSYNEQFF. The CDR3 DNA follows: TGTGCCAGCAGCCCGGGGTGGAGCTCCTACAATGAGCAGTTCTTC.

This clonotype was found many times. The gene calls are TRBV15 and TRBJ2-5; D is ambiguous. V lost 4 bases and J lost 4, with 19 bases in between. Germline V gene lookup returns CDR1 LNHNV and CDR2 YYDKDF (reference sequence). The CDR3 length is 16 residues. CDR3 protein: CATSTVYSGLGETQYF. The CDR3 bases are TGTGCCACCAGCACAGTGTATAGTGGTTTGGGAGAGACCCAGTACTTC.

The chain couples TRBV6-5 to TRBJ2-1; TRBD2 matches at 8 bases. The CDR3 runs 16 residues. The J segment lost 7 bases and the V segment lost 6 bases, leaving 14 bases of the junction unmatched. CDR1 and CDR2 from the germline V gene are MNHEY and SVGAGI. The CDR3 is CASSQRYLSGINEQFF. CDR3 DNA: TGTGCCAGCAGCCAGAGATACCTTAGCGGGATAAATGAGCAGTTCTTC.

This chain joins TRBV29-1 and TRBJ2-3; D is uncertain. The germline V gene has CDR1 SQVTM and CDR2 ANQGSEA. V was shortened by 3 bases and J by 0 bases, with 7 bases between the two germline ends. The CDR3 totals 13 residues. Here the CDR3 DNA reads TGCAGCGTTGATGCGTATAGCACAGATACGCAGTATTTT. It yields the protein CSVDAYSTDTQYF.

Concerning this clonotype itself: A read error is the likely source, as a far larger clone sits one nucleotide away. The chain combines TRBV2 with TRBJ2-5; D unclear. The CDR3 has 14 amino acids. CDR1 and CDR2 (germline): SNHLY, FYNNEI. V was pared by 5 bases and J by 11 bases, with 21 bases between. The CDR3 sequence: CASSSGWSNNEQYF. CDR3 bases: TGTGCCAGCAGTTCAGGATGGAGCAACAATGAGCAGTACTTC.

This clonotype was observed many times. The CDR3 DNA reads TGTGCCAGCAGCTTTGGTAGCGGGGGGGCCTTAAAGACCCAGTACTTC. Amino acids: CASSFGSGGALKTQYF. The V and J genes are TRBV7-8 and TRBJ2-5; 11 nucleotides line up with TRBD2. CDR1 is SGHVS and CDR2 is FQNEAQ in the germline V gene. V lost 3 bases, J lost 6 bases, and 9 bases stayed unmatched. There are 16 residues in the CDR3.

J is TRBJ1-1 and V is TRBV5-1; D may be TRBD1 (6 bases). In germline, CDR1 is SGHRS, CDR2 YFSETQ. There are 13 residues in the CDR3. The V end lost 2 bases, the J end lost 6 bases, and 11 bases lay between the germline ends. The CDR3 region is CASSFNGGAEAFF. The CDR3 nucleotides are TGCGCCAGCAGCTTTAATGGGGGCGCTGAAGCTTTCTTT. The whole variable domain, filled in from reference TRBV5-1 and TRBJ1-1, reads KAGVTQTPRYLIKTRGQQVTLSCSPISGHRSVSWYQQTPGQGLQFLFEYFSETQRNKGNFPGRFSGRQFSNSRSEMNVSTLELGDSALYLCASSFNGGAEAFFGQGTRLTVV.

This clonotype was seen at least ten times. The rearrangement links TRBV5-1 to TRBJ2-7; 12 bases line up with TRBD2. V dropped 0 bases and J dropped 0; count of bases not matched to a gene: 4. The CDR3 runs 17 residues. Germline V gene data show CDR1 as SGHRS and CDR2 as YFSETQ. The DNA for the CDR3 is TGCGCCAGCAGCTTGGGGGCGACTAGCGGGGGCTCCTACGAGCAGTACTTC. Its translation is CASSLGATSGGSYEQYF.

With regard to this clonotype: Because the CDR3 is missing its conserved closing phenylalanine or tryptophan, this is likely a read error. The DNA is omitted, as the CDR3 cannot be located on it reliably, and the CDR3 follows TCRdb's listing. The gene calls are TRBV5-4 and TRBJ2-3; the tabulated D call, TRBD2, remains unverified against the DNA. The germline gives CDR1 SGHNT, CDR2 YYREEE (reference sequence). 12 amino acids form the CDR3, both terminal residues included. The chain's CDR3 is CASSFERGTSGG.

As to this clonotype: Since a far larger clone is one base different, this is likely a read error. The chain links TRBV7-4 to TRBJ2-1, with 13 bases that match TRBD2. After removal of 7 bases from V and 10 bases from J, the junction contained 19 bases not matched to a gene. This CDR3 has 18 residues. Germline V gives CDR1 SGHVT, CDR2 SQSDAQ. This CDR3 is CASTLMTSGGPSSYEQFF. DNA for the CDR3: TGTGCCAGCACCCTGATGACTAGCGGGGGGCCGAGCTCCTACGAGCAGTTCTTC.

This clonotype showed up many times. The V call is TRBV7-2, the J call TRBJ2-7, with 14 positions matching TRBD2. The V gene's germline CDR1 is SGHTA and CDR2 FQGNSA. This CDR3 is built from 16 residues. V gave up 3 bases and J gave up 1 base; unmatched junction bases: 2. This CDR3 is CASSFGLAGGSYEQYF. As DNA, the CDR3 is TGTGCCAGCAGCTTCGGACTAGCGGGGGGTTCCTACGAGCAGTACTTC.

Only a few counts were recorded for this clonotype. This sequence joins TRBV28 and TRBJ2-7; D is possibly TRBD2 (6 bases). V was pared by 5 bases and J by 0 bases, with 17 bases between. The CDR3 loop spans 16 amino acids. Looked up from germline, CDR1 is MDHEN and CDR2 is SYDVKM. The CDR3 DNA follows: TGTGCCAGCAGTCGCCCCCGGCGGGGACGCTCCTACGAGCAGTACTTC. As protein: CASSRPRRGRSYEQYF.

This clonotype came up many times. The V and J genes are TRBV6-2 or TRBV6-3 and TRBJ2-3; 7 bases line up with TRBD1. The ends lost 6 bases at V and 1 base at J; junction bases unmatched: 7. This CDR3 has 15 residues. Germline V CDR1 and CDR2: MNHEY, SVGEGT. CDR3 sequence: CASSLAQGGTDTQYF. DNA of the CDR3: TGTGCCAGCAGCTTAGCGCAGGGGGGCACAGATACGCAGTATTTT.

This clonotype was detected ten times or more. This chain connects TRBV4-1 to TRBJ2-6; D remains unclear. This CDR3 comprises 16 residues. The V end lost 4 bases, the J end lost 4 bases, and 14 bases lay between the germline ends. Germline V lookup: CDR1 MGHRA, CDR2 YSYEKL. DNA for the CDR3: TGCGCCAGCAGCCCGACTGGGCCCTACGGGGCCAACGTCCTGACTTTC. Amino acids: CASSPTGPYGANVLTF.

This clonotype was seen ten or more times. The chain combines TRBV7-6 with TRBJ2-5; 7 nucleotides match TRBD2. The germline gives CDR1 SGHVS, CDR2 FNYEAQ. CDR3 length: 13 residues. Trimming cost V 0 bases and J 5 bases; bases outside gene matches: 0. The CDR3 region is CASSLARGETQYF. CDR3 bases: TGTGCCAGCAGCTTAGCGCGGGGGGAGACCCAGTACTTC.

The chain has TRBV28 and TRBJ2-5; 14 bases agree with TRBD2. Germline CDR1 and CDR2: MDHEN and SYDVKM. The CDR3 runs 16 residues. After removal of 2 bases from V and 5 bases from J, the junction contained 4 bases not matched to a gene. CDR3 loop: CASSLGTSGRWETQYF. The CDR3 DNA is TGTGCCAGCAGTTTAGGGACTAGCGGGAGATGGGAGACCCAGTACTTC.

This clonotype was counted ten times or more. This chain uses TRBV20-1 with TRBJ2-1; 7 bases are shared with TRBD1. This CDR3 region has 15 residues. V was clipped by 5 bases and J by 3 bases; unmatched bases: 10. CDR1 is DFQATT and CDR2 is SNEGSKA in the germline V gene (reference sequence). The chain's CDR3 is CSAPTTGAHYNEQFF. The CDR3 bases are TGCAGTGCTCCAACTACAGGGGCCCACTACAATGAGCAGTTCTTC.

This clonotype was counted at least ten times. The V call is TRBV23-1, the J call TRBJ2-7; 11 positions match TRBD1. TRBV23-1 is classed as an ORF, of uncertain function. V dropped 2 bases and J dropped 1; count of bases not matched to a gene: 1. There are 15 residues in the CDR3. CDR3 DNA: TGCGCCAGCAGTCAAGGGACAGGGGGTTCCTACGAGCAGTACTTC. Its protein is CASSQGTGGSYEQYF.